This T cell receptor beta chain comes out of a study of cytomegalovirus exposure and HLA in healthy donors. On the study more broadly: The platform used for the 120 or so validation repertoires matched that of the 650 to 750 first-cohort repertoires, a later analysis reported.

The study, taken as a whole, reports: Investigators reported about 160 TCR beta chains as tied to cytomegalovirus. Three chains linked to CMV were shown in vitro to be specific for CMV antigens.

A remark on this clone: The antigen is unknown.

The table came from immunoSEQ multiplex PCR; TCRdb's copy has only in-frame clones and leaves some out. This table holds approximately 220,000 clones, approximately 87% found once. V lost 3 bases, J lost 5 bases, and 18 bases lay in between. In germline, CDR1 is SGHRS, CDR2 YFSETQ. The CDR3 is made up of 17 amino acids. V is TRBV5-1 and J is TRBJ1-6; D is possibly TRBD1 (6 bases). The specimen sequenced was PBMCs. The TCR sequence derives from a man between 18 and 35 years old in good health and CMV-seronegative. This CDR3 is CASSSPSGGYNNSPLHF. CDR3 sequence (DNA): TGCGCCAGCAGCTCACCCTCGGGGGGCTATAATAATTCACCCCTCCACTTT. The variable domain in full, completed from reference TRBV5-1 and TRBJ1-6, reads KAGVTQTPRYLIKTRGQQVTLSCSPISGHRSVSWYQQTPGQGLQFLFEYFSETQRNKGNFPGRFSGRQFSNSRSEMNVSTLELGDSALYLCASSSPSGGYNNSPLHFGNGTRLTVT.